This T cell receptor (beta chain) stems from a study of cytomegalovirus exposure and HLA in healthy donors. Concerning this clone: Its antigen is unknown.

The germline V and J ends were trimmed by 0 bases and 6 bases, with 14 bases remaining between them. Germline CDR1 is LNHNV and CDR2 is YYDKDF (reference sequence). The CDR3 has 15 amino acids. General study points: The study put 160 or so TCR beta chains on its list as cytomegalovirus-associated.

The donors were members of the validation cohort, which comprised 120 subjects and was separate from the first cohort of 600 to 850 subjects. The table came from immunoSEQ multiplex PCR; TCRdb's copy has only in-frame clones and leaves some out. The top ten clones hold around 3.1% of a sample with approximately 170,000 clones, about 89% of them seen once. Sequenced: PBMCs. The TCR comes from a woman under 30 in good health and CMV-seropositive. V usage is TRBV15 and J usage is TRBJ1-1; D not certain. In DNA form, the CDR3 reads TGTGCCACCAGCAGAGACTTCGCGGGTTGGGCTGAAGCTTTCTTT. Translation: CATSRDFAGWAEAFF. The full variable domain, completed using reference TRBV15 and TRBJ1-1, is DAMVIQNPRYQVTQFGKPVTLSCSQTLNHNVMYWYQQKSSQAPKLLFHYYDKDFNNEADTPDNFQSRRPNTSFCFLDIRSPGLGDTAMYLCATSRDFAGWAEAFFGQGTRLTVV.